This entry lists 25 T cell receptor beta chains sequenced from one sample in a study of blood T cell repertoires in COVID-19. Repertoires were generated with immunoSEQ multiplex PCR, while TCRdb's copy carries only in-frame clones and drops some. The sample yields about 220,000 clones, 70% to 85% seen once. Sample: PBMCs or T cells enriched from blood (not recorded which). The receptor set was obtained from a woman aged 60-75 years who had recovered from COVID-19.

The chain couples TRBV5-1 to TRBJ2-7, with 11 positions matching TRBD2. Germline V gives CDR1 SGHRS, CDR2 YFSETQ. The junction had 11 bases not matched to a gene; V was cut back by 0 bases and J by 6 bases. This CDR3 has 17 residues. CDR3 DNA sequence: TGCGCCAGCAGCTTGGCCCTTCAGACTAGCGGGAAGAGCGAGCAGTACTTC. It encodes CASSLALQTSGKSEQYF.

The chain is built from TRBV18 and TRBJ1-2; possible D gene TRBD1, 5 bases. The CDR3 is 15 residues long. Trimming removed 2 bases at V and 0 bases at J, with 10 bases between. Germline CDR1 is KGHSH and CDR2 is LQKENI. CDR3 DNA sequence: TGTGCCAGCTCACCAGTAGGGGCTACTAACTATGGCTACACCTTC. Its translation is CASSPVGATNYGYTF.

The chain combines TRBV27 with TRBJ2-5; 7 bases fit TRBD2. Germline V gene lookup returns CDR1 MNHEY and CDR2 SMNVEV (reference sequence). Unmatched junction bases numbered 8, after V lost 5 bases and J lost 5 bases. The CDR3 is made up of 14 amino acids. The CDR3 DNA sequence: TGTGCCAGCAGTACCTACGGGAGGTCGGAGACCCAGTACTTC. Its translation: CASSTYGRSETQYF.

The chain recombines TRBV3-1 (or the pseudogene TRBV3-2) with TRBJ1-4; D unresolved. The CDR3 contains 15 residues. CDR1 is LGHDT, CDR2 YNNKEL, per germline (reference sequence). With 4 bases removed from V and 3 bases from J, the gap between germline ends came to 12 bases. The CDR3, as DNA: TGTGCCAGCAGCCCAGGCCCCGGGGCTAATGAAAAACTGTTTTTT. It translates to CASSPGPGANEKLFF.

This clone was observed a single time. This chain links TRBV18 with TRBJ2-5; D is perhaps TRBD2 (5 bases). V lost 2 bases and J 5 bases, leaving 12 bases between the germline ends. The CDR3 is 14 residues long. CDR1 is KGHSH and CDR2 is LQKENI in the germline V gene. The CDR3 bases are TGTGCCAGCTCACCAGGACTTTCCGAGGAGACCCAGTACTTC. Translating it yields CASSPGLSEETQYF.

The V and J genes are TRBV12-3 or TRBV12-4 and TRBJ1-1; D gene unclear. Trimming removed 8 bases at V and 7 bases at J, with 17 bases between. This CDR3 has 13 residues. The CDR3 DNA reads as TGTGCCAGCGGGGTTAGGGAACGGGGTGAAGCTTTCTTT. It specifies CASGVRERGEAFF.

The gene calls are TRBV7-9 and TRBJ2-1; perhaps TRBD2 as D (6 bases). CDR3 length: 13 residues. Trimming pared 5 bases from V and 8 bases from J, leaving 13 bases between. Germline-derived CDR1 and CDR2 are SEHNR and FQNEAQ (reference sequence). The CDR3 sequence: CASSRDFRDEQFF. The CDR3 DNA follows: TGTGCCAGCAGCCGGGACTTCCGGGATGAGCAGTTCTTC.

The V and J genes are TRBV28 and TRBJ1-2; 8 nucleotides line up with TRBD1. CDR1 is MDHEN, CDR2 SYDVKM, per germline. This CDR3 comprises 15 residues. V trimming: 5 bases; J trimming: 5 bases; junction bases outside the gene matches: 10. The CDR3 DNA reads TGTGCCAGCAGTCCCCGGGACAGGCCTACGTATGGCTACACCTTC. The encoded protein is CASSPRDRPTYGYTF.

The gene calls are TRBV29-1 and TRBJ1-1, with TRBD1 identical over 12 bases. The trim removed 6 bases at V and 4 bases at J, leaving 6 bases unmatched. Germline CDR1 SQVTM, CDR2 ANQGSEA. The CDR3 consists of 14 residues. The CDR3 protein is CSVGQGAQGTEAFF. CDR3 bases: TGCAGCGTGGGACAGGGGGCGCAGGGCACTGAAGCTTTCTTT.

The chain combines TRBV4-2 with TRBJ1-5; D possibly corresponds to TRBD1 (5 bases). Germline V CDR1 and CDR2: LGHNA, YNFKEQ. V lost 0 bases and J lost 7, with 16 bases in between. This CDR3 has 16 residues. The CDR3 region has the DNA TGTGCCAGCAGCCAAGATGGGGCCTCTTTGAACCAGCCCCAGCATTTT. As protein: CASSQDGASLNQPQHF.

The CDR3 region has the DNA TGCGCCAGCAGCCCTCTTCGACAGGGGGGACATTCACCCCTCCACTTT. Translation gives CASSPLRQGGHSPLHF. The chain links TRBV5-1 to TRBJ1-6, with 9 bases aligning to TRBD1. Germline CDR1 and CDR2: SGHRS and YFSETQ. This CDR3 region has 16 residues. The ends lost 4 bases at V and 8 bases at J; junction bases unmatched: 10.

On this clone itself: The identical CDR3 is also encoded by other nucleotide sequences in the sample. The V call is TRBV7-2, the J call TRBJ1-1; D unclear. The germline V gene encodes CDR1 SGHTA and CDR2 FQGNSA. The V and J ends lost 2 bases and 1 base respectively, with 5 bases between them. CDR3 length equals 13 residues. CDR3 nucleotide sequence: TGTGCCAGCAGCTTAACAGAGAACACTGAAGCTTTCTTT. Translated, it gives CASSLTENTEAFF.

CDR3 residues: CASSVGPPETSPLHF. The CDR3 nucleotides are TGTGCCAGCAGCGTAGGTCCACCAGAAACTTCACCCCTCCACTTT. The chain is built from TRBV9 and TRBJ1-6; D gene uncertain. The CDR3 sequence is 15 residues long. V dropped 0 bases and J dropped 9 bases, with 13 bases sitting between them. Germline CDR1 SGDLS, CDR2 YYNGEE.

The CDR3 sequence: CASSLPTDPSSYNEQFF. The CDR3, as DNA: TGTGCCAGCAGCTTGCCGACAGACCCAAGCTCCTACAATGAGCAGTTCTTC. The chain is built from TRBV5-6 and TRBJ2-1; maybe TRBD1 (5 bases). The CDR3 runs 17 residues. V lost 1 base and J 0 bases, leaving 14 bases between the germline ends. CDR1 and CDR2 (germline): SGHDT, YYEEEE.

This clone was observed a few times. The chain joins TRBV13 to TRBJ1-2, with D tentatively TRBD1 (5 bases). V was trimmed by 4 bases and J by 8 bases, leaving 14 bases between them. Germline V lookup: CDR1 PRHDT, CDR2 FYEKMQ (reference sequence). The CDR3 totals 13 residues. The CDR3 is CASSSWIGEGYTF. CDR3 nucleotide sequence: TGTGCCAGCAGCTCCTGGATAGGGGAAGGCTACACCTTC.

This clone has a single count. This chain joins TRBV7-9 and TRBJ1-1; a possible D gene is TRBD1 (6 bases). This CDR3 comprises 13 residues. The V gene lost 3 bases and the J gene lost 4 bases, with 9 bases spanning the gap. In germline, CDR1 is SEHNR, CDR2 FQNEAQ (reference sequence). CDR3 sequence reads: CASSFTGSTEAFF. The CDR3, as DNA: TGTGCCAGCAGCTTCACAGGGAGCACTGAAGCTTTCTTT.

J is TRBJ2-2 and V is TRBV15; TRBD1 agrees at 7 bases. Germline V gene lookup returns CDR1 LNHNV and CDR2 YYDKDF (reference sequence). The trim removed 5 bases at V and 4 bases at J, leaving 7 bases unmatched. This CDR3 region has 15 residues. CDR3 in amino acids: CATSFWDSSTGELFF. In nucleotides, the CDR3 is TGTGCCACCAGCTTTTGGGACAGCTCCACCGGGGAGCTGTTTTTT.

The sample holds one count of this clone. DNA of the CDR3: TGCGCCAGCAGCTTGTACCTAGCGGGAGGGCCTCCCTACGAGCAGTACTTC. It yields the protein CASSLYLAGGPPYEQYF. The chain links TRBV5-1 to TRBJ2-7, with 12 bases fitting TRBD2. The germline gives CDR1 SGHRS, CDR2 YFSETQ. The CDR3 runs 17 residues. Trimming at V came to 1 base and at J to 2 bases, leaving 7 bases not matched to a gene.

V and J are TRBV4-1 and TRBJ2-7, with 8 bases that match TRBD1. This CDR3 comprises 17 residues. Trimming removed 1 base from V and 3 bases from J; junction bases left unmatched: 11. Germline loops: CDR1 MGHRA, CDR2 YSYEKL. CDR3 sequence reads: CASSQGIGQGRGYEQYF. DNA of the CDR3: TGCGCCAGCAGCCAAGGGATCGGACAGGGAAGGGGCTACGAGCAGTACTTC.

The chain employs TRBV19 and TRBJ1-5; D is unclear. The V end lost 5 bases, the J end lost 5 bases, and 7 bases lay between the germline ends. Germline assignment: CDR1 LNHDA and CDR2 SQIVND (reference sequence). There are 12 residues in the CDR3. CDR3 protein: CASSDRDQPQHF. The DNA of the CDR3 is TGTGCCAGTAGTGACCGGGATCAGCCCCAGCATTTT.

This clone showed up just a few times. V usage is TRBV18 and J usage is TRBJ1-5; D not resolved. From germline, CDR1 is KGHSH and CDR2 LQKENI. Trimming took 2 bases from V and 7 from J, leaving 12 bases between them. The CDR3 runs 14 residues. Here the CDR3 reads CASSPARIDQPQHF. For the CDR3, the DNA is TGTGCCAGCTCACCAGCTAGGATAGACCAGCCCCAGCATTTT. Variable domain in full (rest from reference TRBV18 and TRBJ1-5): NAGVMQNPRHLVRRRGQEARLRCSPMKGHSHVYWYRQLPEEGLKFMVYLQKENIIDESGMPKERFSAEFPKEGPSILRIQQVVRGDSAAYFCASSPARIDQPQHFGDGTRLSIL.

This clone was seen just once. The chain employs TRBV11-3 and TRBJ2-7; D unclear. The germline CDR1 and CDR2 sequences are SGHNT and YENEEA. Trimming took 5 bases from V and 6 from J, leaving 14 bases between them. The CDR3 extends over 13 amino acids. The CDR3 DNA is TGTGCCAGCAGCCTCGGGTCATCCGGCGAGCAGTACTTC. Translation gives CASSLGSSGEQYF.

The chain couples TRBV19 to TRBJ2-2, with 10 bases aligning to TRBD2. The germline V gene has CDR1 LNHDA and CDR2 SQIVND (reference sequence). The CDR3 is 15 residues long. The V segment lost 4 bases and the J segment 4 bases; nucleotides outside the gene matches: 3. CDR3 residues: CASSKTSGLTGELFF. CDR3 bases: TGTGCCAGTAGTAAGACTAGCGGGCTCACCGGGGAGCTGTTTTTT.

The CDR3 sequence is CASSIVVKGTVYSNQPQHF. The CDR3, as DNA: TGTGCCAGTAGTATAGTCGTAAAGGGGACAGTCTATAGCAATCAGCCCCAGCATTTT. This chain uses TRBV19 with TRBJ1-5; 7 positions agree with TRBD1. This CDR3 is 19 amino acids long. The V and J ends lost 1 base and 0 bases, in that order; junction bases with no gene match: 12. The germline V gene has CDR1 LNHDA and CDR2 SQIVND (reference sequence).

The gene calls are TRBV7-9 and TRBJ1-3, with D unresolved. The CDR3 totals 10 residues. The germline gives CDR1 SEHNR, CDR2 FQNEAQ (reference sequence). The chain's CDR3 is CFTGGNTIYF. The CDR3, as DNA: TGTTTTACGGGTGGAAACACCATATATTTT.